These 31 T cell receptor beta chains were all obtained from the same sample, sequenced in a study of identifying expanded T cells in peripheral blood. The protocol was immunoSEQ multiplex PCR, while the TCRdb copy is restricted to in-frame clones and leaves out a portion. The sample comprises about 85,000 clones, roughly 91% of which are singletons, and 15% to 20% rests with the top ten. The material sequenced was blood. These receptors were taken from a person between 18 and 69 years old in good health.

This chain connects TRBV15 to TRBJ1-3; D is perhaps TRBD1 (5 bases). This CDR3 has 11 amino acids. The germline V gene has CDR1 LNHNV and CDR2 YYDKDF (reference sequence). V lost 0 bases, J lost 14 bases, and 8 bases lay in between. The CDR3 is CATSRDRQLYF. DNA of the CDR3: TGTGCCACCAGCAGAGATAGACAGCTATATTTT.

CDR3 in amino acids: CASSLTGYSYNEQFF. The CDR3 DNA follows: TGTGCCAGCAGTTTAACAGGGTACTCCTACAATGAGCAGTTCTTC. The genes are TRBV27 and TRBJ2-1; D is possibly TRBD1 (6 bases). CDR3 size: 15 residues. CDR1 and CDR2 (germline): MNHEY, SMNVEV (reference sequence). Trimming stripped 2 bases from V and 0 bases from J, with 8 bases between.

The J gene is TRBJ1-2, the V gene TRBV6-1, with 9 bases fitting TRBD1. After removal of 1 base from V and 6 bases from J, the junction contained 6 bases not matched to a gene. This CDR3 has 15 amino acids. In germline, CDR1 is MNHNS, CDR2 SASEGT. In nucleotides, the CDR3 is TGTGCCAGCAGTGAAGAAGGCACAGGGGGCGATGGCTACACCTTC. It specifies CASSEEGTGGDGYTF.

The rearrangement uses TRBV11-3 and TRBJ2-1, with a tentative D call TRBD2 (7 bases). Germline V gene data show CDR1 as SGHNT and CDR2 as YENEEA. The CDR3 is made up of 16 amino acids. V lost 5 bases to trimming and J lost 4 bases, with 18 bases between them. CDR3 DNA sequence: TGTGCCAGCAGCCTGGGGGGGGCAGCTATATACAATGAGCAGTTCTTC. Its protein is CASSLGGAAIYNEQFF.

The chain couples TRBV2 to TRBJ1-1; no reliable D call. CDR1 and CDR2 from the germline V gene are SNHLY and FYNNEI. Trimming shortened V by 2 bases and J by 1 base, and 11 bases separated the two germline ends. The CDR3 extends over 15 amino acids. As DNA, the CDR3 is TGTGCCAGCAGTGAAAGCACGGAGGCGAACACTGAAGCTTTCTTT. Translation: CASSESTEANTEAFF.

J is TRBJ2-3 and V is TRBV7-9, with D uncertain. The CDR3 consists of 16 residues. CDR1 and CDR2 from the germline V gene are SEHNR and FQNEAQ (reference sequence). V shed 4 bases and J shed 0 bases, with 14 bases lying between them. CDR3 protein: CASSSTPLSSTDTQYF. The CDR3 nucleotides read TGTGCCAGCAGCTCCACCCCCCTTTCTAGCACAGATACGCAGTATTTT.

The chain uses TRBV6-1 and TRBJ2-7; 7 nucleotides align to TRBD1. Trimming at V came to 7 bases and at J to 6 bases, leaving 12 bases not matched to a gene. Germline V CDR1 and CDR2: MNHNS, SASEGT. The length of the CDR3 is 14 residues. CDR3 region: CASNPRNRGFEQYF. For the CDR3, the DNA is TGTGCCAGCAATCCTAGAAACAGGGGATTCGAGCAGTACTTC.

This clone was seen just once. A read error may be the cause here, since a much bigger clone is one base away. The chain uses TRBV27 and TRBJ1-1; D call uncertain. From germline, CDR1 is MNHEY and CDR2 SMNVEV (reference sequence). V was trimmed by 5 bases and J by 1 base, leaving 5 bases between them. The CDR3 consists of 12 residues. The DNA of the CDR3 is TGTGCCAGCAGTCCAGGGAACACTGAAGCTTTCTTT. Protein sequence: CASSPGNTEAFF.

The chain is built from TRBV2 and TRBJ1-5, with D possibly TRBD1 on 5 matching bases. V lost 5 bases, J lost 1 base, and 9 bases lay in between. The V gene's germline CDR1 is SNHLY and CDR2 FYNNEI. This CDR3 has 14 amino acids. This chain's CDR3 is CASSSGSSNQPQHF. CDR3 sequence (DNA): TGTGCCAGCAGTTCAGGGTCAAGCAATCAGCCCCAGCATTTT.

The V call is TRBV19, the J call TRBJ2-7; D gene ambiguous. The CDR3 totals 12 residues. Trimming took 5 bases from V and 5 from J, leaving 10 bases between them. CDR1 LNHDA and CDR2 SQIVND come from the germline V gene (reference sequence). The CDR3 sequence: CASSFRRDEQYF. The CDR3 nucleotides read TGTGCCAGTAGTTTCCGAAGAGACGAGCAGTACTTC.

CDR3 coding DNA: TGTGCCAGCAGCCCGGAGCAAGAGACCCAGTACTTC. This gives the protein CASSPEQETQYF. The chain joins TRBV11-2 to TRBJ2-5; D unresolved. The CDR3 sequence is 12 residues long. Germline V gene sequence: CDR1 SGHAT, CDR2 FQNNGV. The V end lost 5 bases, the J end lost 2 bases, and 6 bases lay between the germline ends.

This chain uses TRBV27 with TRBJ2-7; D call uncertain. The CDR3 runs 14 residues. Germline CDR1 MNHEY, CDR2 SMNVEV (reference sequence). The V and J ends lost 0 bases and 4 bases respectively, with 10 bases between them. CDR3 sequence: CASSLSPGPYEQYF. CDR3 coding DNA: TGTGCCAGCAGTTTATCCCCCGGGCCTTACGAGCAGTACTTC.

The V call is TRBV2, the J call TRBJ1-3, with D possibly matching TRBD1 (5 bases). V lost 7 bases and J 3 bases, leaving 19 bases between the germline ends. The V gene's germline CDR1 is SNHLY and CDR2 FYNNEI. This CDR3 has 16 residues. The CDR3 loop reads CASIHGSGFDGNTIYF. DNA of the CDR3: TGTGCCAGCATACATGGTTCAGGGTTCGATGGAAACACCATATATTTT. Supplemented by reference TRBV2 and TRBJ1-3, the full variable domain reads EPEVTQTPSHQVTQMGQEVILRCVPISNHLYFYWYRQILGQKVEFLVSFYNNEISEKSEIFDDQFSVERPDGSNFTLKIRSTKLEDSAMYFCASIHGSGFDGNTIYFGEGSWLTVV.

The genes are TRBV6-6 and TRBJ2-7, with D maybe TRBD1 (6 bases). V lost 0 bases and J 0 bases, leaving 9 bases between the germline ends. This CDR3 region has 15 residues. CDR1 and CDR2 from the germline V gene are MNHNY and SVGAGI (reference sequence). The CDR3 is CASSYSPDSSYEQYF. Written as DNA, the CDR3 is TGTGCCAGCAGTTACTCCCCGGACAGCTCCTACGAGCAGTACTTC.

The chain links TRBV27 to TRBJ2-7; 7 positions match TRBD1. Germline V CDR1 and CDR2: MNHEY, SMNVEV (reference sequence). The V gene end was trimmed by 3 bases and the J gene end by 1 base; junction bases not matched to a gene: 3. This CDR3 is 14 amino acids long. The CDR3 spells CASSFAGGSYEQYF. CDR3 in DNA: TGTGCCAGCAGTTTCGCAGGGGGATCCTACGAGCAGTACTTC.

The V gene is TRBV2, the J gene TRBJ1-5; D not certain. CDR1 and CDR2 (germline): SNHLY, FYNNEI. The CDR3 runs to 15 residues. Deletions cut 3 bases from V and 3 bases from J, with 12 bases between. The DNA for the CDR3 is TGTGCCAGCAGTGATGATAGCGGGGTCAATCAGCCCCAGCATTTT. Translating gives CASSDDSGVNQPQHF.

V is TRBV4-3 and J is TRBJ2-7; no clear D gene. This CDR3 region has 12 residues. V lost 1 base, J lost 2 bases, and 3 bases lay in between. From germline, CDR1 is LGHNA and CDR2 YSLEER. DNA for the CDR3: TGCGCCAGCAGCCAAGGGACCTACGAGCAGTACTTC. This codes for CASSQGTYEQYF.

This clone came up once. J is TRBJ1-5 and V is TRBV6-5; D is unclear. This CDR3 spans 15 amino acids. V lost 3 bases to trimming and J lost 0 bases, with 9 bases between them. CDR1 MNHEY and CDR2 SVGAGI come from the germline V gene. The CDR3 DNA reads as TGTGCCAGCAGTTATTCCCAGAGTAGCAATCAGCCCCAGCATTTT. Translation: CASSYSQSSNQPQHF.

CDR3 sequence (DNA): TGTGCCACCAGCAGAGATTGGGGTACCGTAACTAATGAAAAACTGTTTTTT. This sequence encodes CATSRDWGTVTNEKLFF. The chain is built from TRBV15 and TRBJ1-4; D is unclear. The CDR3 consists of 17 residues. Deletions cut 0 bases from V and 1 base from J, with 12 bases between. In germline, CDR1 is LNHNV, CDR2 YYDKDF (reference sequence).

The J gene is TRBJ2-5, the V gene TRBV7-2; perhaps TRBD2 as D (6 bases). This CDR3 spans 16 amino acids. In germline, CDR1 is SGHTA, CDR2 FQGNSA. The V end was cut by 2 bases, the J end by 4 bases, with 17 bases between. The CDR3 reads CASSLLGRVGGETQYF. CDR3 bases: TGTGCCAGCAGCTTATTGGGCAGGGTGGGGGGAGAGACCCAGTACTTC.

Here the CDR3 DNA reads TGTGCCACCAGCCCAAGACAGGGAAGTGGTGACTCTGGAAACACCATATATTTT. Translation: CATSPRQGSGDSGNTIYF. The V and J genes are TRBV15 and TRBJ1-3, with 7 bases identical to TRBD1. Germline assignment: CDR1 LNHNV and CDR2 YYDKDF (reference sequence). The CDR3 loop spans 18 amino acids. J gave up 0 bases and V 5 bases, and 13 bases lay outside the gene matches.

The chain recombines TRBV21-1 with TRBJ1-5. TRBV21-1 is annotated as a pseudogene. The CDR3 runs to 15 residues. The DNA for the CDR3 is TGTGCCAGCAGCAAAGATTGGAAGGGCGGTCAGCCCCAGCATTTT. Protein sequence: CASSKDWKGGQPQHF.

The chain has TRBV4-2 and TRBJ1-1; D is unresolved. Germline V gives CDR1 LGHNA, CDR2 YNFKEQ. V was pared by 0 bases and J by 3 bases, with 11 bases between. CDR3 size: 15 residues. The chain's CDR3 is CASSQDSFRDTEAFF. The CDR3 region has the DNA TGTGCCAGCAGCCAAGATTCGTTCCGCGACACTGAAGCTTTCTTT.

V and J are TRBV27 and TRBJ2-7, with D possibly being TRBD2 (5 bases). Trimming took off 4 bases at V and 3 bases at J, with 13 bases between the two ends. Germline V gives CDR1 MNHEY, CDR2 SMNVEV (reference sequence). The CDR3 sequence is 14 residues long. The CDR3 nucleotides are TGTGCCAGCAGTTCTCAAACGGGGATCTACGAGCAGTACTTC. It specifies CASSSQTGIYEQYF.

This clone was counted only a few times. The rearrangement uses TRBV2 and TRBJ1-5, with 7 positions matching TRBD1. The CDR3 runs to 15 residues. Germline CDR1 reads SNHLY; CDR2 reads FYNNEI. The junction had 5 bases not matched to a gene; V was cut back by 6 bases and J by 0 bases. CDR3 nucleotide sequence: TGTGCCAGCAGCCACAGGGGCTATAGCAATCAGCCCCAGCATTTT. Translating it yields CASSHRGYSNQPQHF.

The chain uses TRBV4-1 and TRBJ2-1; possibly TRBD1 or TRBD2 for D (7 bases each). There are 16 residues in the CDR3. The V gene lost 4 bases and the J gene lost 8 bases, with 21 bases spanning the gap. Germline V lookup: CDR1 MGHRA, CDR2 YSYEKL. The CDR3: CASSPEPQGGYDEQFF. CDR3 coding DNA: TGCGCCAGCAGCCCTGAACCGCAGGGGGGGTACGATGAGCAGTTCTTC.

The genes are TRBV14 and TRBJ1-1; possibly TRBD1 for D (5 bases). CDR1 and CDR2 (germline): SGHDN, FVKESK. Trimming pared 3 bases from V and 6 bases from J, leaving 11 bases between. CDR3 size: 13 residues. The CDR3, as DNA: TGTGCCAGCAGCCAGGGGACTGAGGCTGAAGCTTTCTTT. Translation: CASSQGTEAEAFF.

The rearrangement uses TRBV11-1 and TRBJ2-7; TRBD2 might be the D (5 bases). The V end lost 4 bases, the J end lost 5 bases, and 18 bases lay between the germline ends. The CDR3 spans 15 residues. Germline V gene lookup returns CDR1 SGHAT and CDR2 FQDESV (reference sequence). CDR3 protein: CASSSDSGGWNEQYF. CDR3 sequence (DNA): TGTGCCAGCAGCTCGGACTCAGGTGGTTGGAACGAGCAGTACTTC.

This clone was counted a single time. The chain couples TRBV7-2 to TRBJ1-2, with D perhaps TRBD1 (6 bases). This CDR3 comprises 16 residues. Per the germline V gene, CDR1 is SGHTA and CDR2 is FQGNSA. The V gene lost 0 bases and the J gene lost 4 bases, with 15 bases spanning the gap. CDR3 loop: CASSLAQTGGLYGYTF. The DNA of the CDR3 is TGTGCCAGCAGCTTAGCGCAGACAGGAGGGCTCTATGGCTACACCTTC.

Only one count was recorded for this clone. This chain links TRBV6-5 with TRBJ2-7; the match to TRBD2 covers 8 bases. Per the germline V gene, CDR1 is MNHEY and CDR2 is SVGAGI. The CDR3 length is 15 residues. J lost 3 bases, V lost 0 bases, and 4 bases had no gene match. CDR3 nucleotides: TGTGCCAGCAGTTACTCATCCGCGGGGGGCTACGAGCAGTACTTC. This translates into CASSYSSAGGYEQYF.

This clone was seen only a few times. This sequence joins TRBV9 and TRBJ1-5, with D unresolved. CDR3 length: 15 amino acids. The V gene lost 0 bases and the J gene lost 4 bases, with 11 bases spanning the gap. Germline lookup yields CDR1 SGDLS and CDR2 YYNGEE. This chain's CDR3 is CASSVGGGPNQPQHF. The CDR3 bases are TGTGCCAGCAGCGTAGGCGGAGGACCTAATCAGCCCCAGCATTTT.